Each of the 28 T cell receptor beta chains below was sequenced from the same sample in a study of cytomegalovirus exposure and HLA in healthy donors. The primer mix had 60 Vbeta and 13 Jbeta primers. Method: immunoSEQ multiplex PCR; TCRdb's copy keeps in-frame clones and lacks some. The sample lists around 120,000 clones; about 83% were seen once. Material for sequencing was PBMCs. All receptors derive from a man aged 25-40 years in good health and CMV-seronegative.

This chain joins TRBV19 and TRBJ1-5, with D maybe TRBD1 (5 bases). The CDR3 is 12 residues long. Trimming stripped 8 bases from V and 4 bases from J, with 9 bases between. The germline V gene has CDR1 LNHDA and CDR2 SQIVND (reference sequence). The CDR3 region has the DNA TGTGCCAGTGGGGCAGGGAATCAGCCCCAGCATTTT. Translation: CASGAGNQPQHF.

J is TRBJ1-1 and V is TRBV7-2; D may be TRBD1 (5 bases). With 2 bases removed from V and 7 bases from J, the gap between germline ends came to 8 bases. The CDR3 runs to 12 residues. Germline V gene sequence: CDR1 SGHTA, CDR2 FQGNSA. The CDR3 loop reads CASSLRQREAFF. CDR3 DNA: TGTGCCAGCAGCTTACGACAGCGTGAAGCTTTCTTT.

The chain carries TRBV19 and TRBJ1-4, with 9 bases aligning to TRBD1. V shed 5 bases, J shed 10 bases, and the junction held 11 bases outside the gene matches. CDR3 length equals 15 residues. The germline V gene has CDR1 LNHDA and CDR2 SQIVND (reference sequence). CDR3 loop: CASSPGGTGPRKLFF. The CDR3 nucleotides read TGTGCCAGTAGTCCCGGTGGGACAGGGCCTCGAAAACTGTTTTTT.

This chain links TRBV29-1 with TRBJ2-1; D is undetermined. The V and J ends lost 6 bases and 2 bases respectively, with 14 bases between them. From germline, CDR1 is SQVTM and CDR2 ANQGSEA. CDR3 length: 14 amino acids. The CDR3 DNA is TGCAGCGTCCCCCGGTATATGACCTACAATGAGCAGTTCTTC. Residues: CSVPRYMTYNEQFF.

The chain recombines TRBV19 with TRBJ1-1, with 9 bases fitting TRBD1. The germline gives CDR1 LNHDA, CDR2 SQIVND (reference sequence). The CDR3 length is 14 residues. The ends lost 4 bases at V and 2 bases at J; junction bases unmatched: 2. CDR3 protein: CASSKQGANTEAFF. As DNA, the CDR3 is TGTGCCAGTAGTAAACAGGGGGCAAACACTGAAGCTTTCTTT.

The chain employs TRBV10-2 and TRBJ1-1; D is ambiguous. This CDR3 contains 13 residues. Germline loops: CDR1 WSHSY, CDR2 SAAADI. V lost 4 bases and J lost 6, with 12 bases in between. The CDR3 reads CASSARWPPEAFF. The CDR3 DNA follows: TGCGCCAGCAGTGCGCGGTGGCCCCCTGAAGCTTTCTTT.

The rearrangement joins TRBV28 to TRBJ1-2; 9 bases are shared with TRBD1. V lost 6 bases and J lost 2; bases outside the gene matches: 7. CDR1 MDHEN and CDR2 SYDVKM come from the germline V gene. The CDR3 has 15 amino acids. CDR3 coding DNA: TGTGCCAGCAGATTGCCGGGACAGGGCAACTATGGCTACACCTTC. It translates to CASRLPGQGNYGYTF.

The J gene is TRBJ1-4, the V gene TRBV6-1; TRBD1 aligns across 9 bases. V was clipped by 0 bases and J by 6 bases; unmatched bases: 5. CDR1 and CDR2 (germline): MNHNS, SASEGT. The CDR3 length is 16 residues. The CDR3 here is CASSEASGQGYEKLFF. Here the CDR3 DNA reads TGTGCCAGCAGTGAAGCGTCGGGACAGGGTTATGAAAAACTGTTTTTT.

The chain couples TRBV7-9 to TRBJ1-6, with TRBD1 as a possible D gene (6 bases). This CDR3 is 15 amino acids long. The germline gives CDR1 SEHNR, CDR2 FQNEAQ (reference sequence). Trimming took off 5 bases at V and 6 bases at J, with 14 bases between the two ends. In nucleotides, the CDR3 is TGTGCCAGCAGCAGCCGACAGGAACTTAATTCACCCCTCCACTTT. Amino acids: CASSSRQELNSPLHF.

The chain recombines TRBV19 with TRBJ1-1; 7 bases are a match to TRBD1. Germline CDR1 is LNHDA and CDR2 is SQIVND (reference sequence). With V trimmed by 2 bases and J by 0 bases, 6 bases remained unmatched. The CDR3 has 16 amino acids. In DNA, the CDR3 is TGTGCCAGTAGTATAACCGGGACAGCTATGAACACTGAAGCTTTCTTT. It yields the protein CASSITGTAMNTEAFF.

This chain connects TRBV30 to TRBJ2-5, with 11 bases aligning to TRBD2. Germline lookup yields CDR1 GTSNPN and CDR2 SVGIG (reference sequence). CDR3 length equals 15 residues. The trim removed 0 bases at V and 1 base at J, leaving 1 base unmatched. For the CDR3, the DNA is TGTGCCTGGAGTGTGGGACTAGCGGTCCAAGAGACCCAGTACTTC. It is translated as CAWSVGLAVQETQYF.

The rearrangement links TRBV28 to TRBJ1-2; perhaps TRBD1 as D (5 bases). Germline V gene data show CDR1 as MDHEN and CDR2 as SYDVKM. This CDR3 is built from 15 residues. V lost 4 bases to trimming and J lost 0 bases, with 12 bases between them. The CDR3 loop is CASSSGGKANYGYTF. As DNA, the CDR3 is TGTGCCAGCAGTTCCGGGGGGAAAGCTAACTATGGCTACACCTTC.

This clone was seen a few times. The J gene is TRBJ2-5, the V gene TRBV7-8; possible D gene TRBD1, 6 bases. CDR1 and CDR2 from the germline V gene are SGHVS and FQNEAQ. This CDR3 spans 14 amino acids. V lost 1 base and J lost 5, with 11 bases in between. DNA for the CDR3: TGTGCCAGCAGCTTAGAAAGGGGGACGGAGACCCAGTACTTC. It codes for CASSLERGTETQYF.

The chain links TRBV27 to TRBJ1-5; D might be TRBD1 (5 bases). Germline V gene lookup returns CDR1 MNHEY and CDR2 SMNVEV (reference sequence). The CDR3 is made up of 13 amino acids. Between the trimmed V and J ends, which lost 8 bases and 3 bases, there was a span of 11 bases. The CDR3 bases are TGTGCCAGCGGGGCACTCTACAATCAGCCCCAGCATTTT. Translated, it gives CASGALYNQPQHF.

This sequence joins TRBV28 and TRBJ2-1; a possible D gene is TRBD2 (6 bases). V dropped 1 base and J dropped 9 bases, with 19 bases sitting between them. This CDR3 is built from 16 residues. CDR1 is MDHEN, CDR2 SYDVKM, per germline. CDR3 region: CASSLFGTSGEGEQFF. CDR3 coding DNA: TGTGCCAGCAGTTTATTCGGGACTTCGGGGGAAGGTGAGCAGTTCTTC.

The rearrangement links TRBV28 to TRBJ2-7; the match to TRBD2 covers 14 bases. Trimming removed 6 bases from V and 2 bases from J; junction bases left unmatched: 6. CDR1 is MDHEN, CDR2 SYDVKM, per germline. CDR3 length equals 16 residues. Here the CDR3 reads CASSPMTSGRAYEQYF. In nucleotides, the CDR3 is TGTGCCAGCAGCCCCATGACTAGCGGGAGGGCCTACGAGCAGTACTTC. The full variable domain, with the rest looked up from reference TRBV28 and TRBJ2-7, is DVKVTQSSRYLVKRTGEKVFLECVQDMDHENMFWYRQDPGLGLRLIYFSYDVKMKEKGDIPEGYSVSREKKERFSLILESASTNQTSMYLCASSPMTSGRAYEQYFGPGTRLTVT.

The CDR3 DNA follows: TGTGCCAGCTCACCATTCGATAGTTCGACAGCAGGGCAGTACTTC. Protein product: CASSPFDSSTAGQYF. This chain uses TRBV18 with TRBJ2-7, with D possibly matching TRBD1 (5 bases). V was trimmed by 2 bases and J by 9 bases, leaving 20 bases between them. Germline V CDR1 and CDR2: KGHSH, LQKENI. This CDR3 comprises 15 residues. Full variable domain (missing parts from reference TRBV18 and TRBJ2-7): NAGVMQNPRHLVRRRGQEARLRCSPMKGHSHVYWYRQLPEEGLKFMVYLQKENIIDESGMPKERFSAEFPKEGPSILRIQQVVRGDSAAYFCASSPFDSSTAGQYFGPGTRLTVT.

The genes are TRBV29-1 and TRBJ2-3; 8 bases agree with TRBD2. Germline V gene sequence: CDR1 SQVTM, CDR2 ANQGSEA. V lost 3 bases and J lost 1; bases outside the gene matches: 3. This CDR3 contains 14 residues. The CDR3 is CSVERGVGTDTQYF. CDR3 coding DNA: TGCAGCGTTGAGCGGGGGGTGGGCACAGATACGCAGTATTTT.

This clone was recorded a few times. The chain is built from TRBV19 and TRBJ2-1; 9 bases are a match to TRBD2. CDR1 is LNHDA, CDR2 SQIVND, per germline (reference sequence). The CDR3 loop spans 15 amino acids. Losses at the gene ends were 2 bases for V and 4 bases for J; bases not matched to a gene: 3. CDR3 sequence: CASSITGLAYNEQFF. CDR3 in DNA: TGTGCCAGTAGTATAACGGGACTAGCTTACAATGAGCAGTTCTTC. Using reference TRBV19 and TRBJ2-1 for the parts outside the CDR3, the full variable domain is DGGITQSPKYLFRKEGQNVTLSCEQNLNHDAMYWYRQDPGQGLRLIYYSQIVNDFQKGDIAEGYSVSREKKESFPLTVTSAQKNPTAFYLCASSITGLAYNEQFFGPGTRLTVL.

The chain joins TRBV7-9 to TRBJ1-2; possibly TRBD1 for D (5 bases). V was shortened by 3 bases and J by 6 bases, with 20 bases between the two germline ends. Germline CDR1 and CDR2: SEHNR and FQNEAQ (reference sequence). The CDR3 runs 16 residues. In DNA form, the CDR3 reads TGTGCCAGCAGCTTCCCAGGGATCACGAGCCTAGATGGCTACACCTTC. It is translated as CASSFPGITSLDGYTF.

CDR3 coding DNA: TGTGCCAGCAGTCCGACGGGGACAGGTAGAAGCAATCAGCCCCAGCATTTT. Translating it yields CASSPTGTGRSNQPQHF. The chain couples TRBV28 to TRBJ1-5; 8 bases map to TRBD1. The V gene's germline CDR1 is MDHEN and CDR2 SYDVKM. Trimming removed 5 bases from V and 1 base from J; junction bases left unmatched: 10. There are 17 residues in the CDR3. The full variable domain, its missing parts supplied by reference TRBV28 and TRBJ1-5, is DVKVTQSSRYLVKRTGEKVFLECVQDMDHENMFWYRQDPGLGLRLIYFSYDVKMKEKGDIPEGYSVSREKKERFSLILESASTNQTSMYLCASSPTGTGRSNQPQHFGDGTRLSIL.

The chain has TRBV6-5 and TRBJ1-5; unclear D gene. Per the germline V gene, CDR1 is MNHEY and CDR2 is SVGAGI. V lost 1 base, J lost 5 bases, and 6 bases lay in between. The CDR3 is made up of 13 amino acids. The CDR3 DNA is TGTGCCAGCAGTTACTGGCTCGATCAGCCCCAGCATTTT. Protein product: CASSYWLDQPQHF.

The rearrangement joins TRBV25-1 to TRBJ2-2, with a weak D call TRBD2 (5 bases). V was shortened by 2 bases and J by 4 bases, with 11 bases between the two germline ends. This CDR3 spans 15 amino acids. Germline V CDR1 and CDR2: MGHDK, SYGVNS. CDR3 sequence (DNA): TGTGCCAGCAGTGAACCTCTAGCTGGCACCGGGGAGCTGTTTTTT. Protein sequence: CASSEPLAGTGELFF.

The gene calls are TRBV19 and TRBJ2-2; 9 nucleotides agree with TRBD2. CDR1 LNHDA and CDR2 SQIVND come from the germline V gene (reference sequence). The CDR3 has 17 amino acids. The trim removed 3 bases at V and 4 bases at J, leaving 9 bases unmatched. CDR3 in amino acids: CASSMNLAGQITGELFF. CDR3 nucleotide sequence: TGTGCCAGTAGTATGAACCTAGCGGGACAAATCACCGGGGAGCTGTTTTTT.

The chain joins TRBV11-2 to TRBJ2-7; 9 positions match TRBD1. Trimming at V came to 9 bases and at J to 7 bases, leaving 7 bases not matched to a gene. CDR1 and CDR2 from the germline V gene are SGHAT and FQNNGV. CDR3 length equals 12 residues. This CDR3 is CASRDRVGEQYF. CDR3 coding DNA: TGTGCCAGTAGGGACAGGGTTGGAGAGCAGTACTTC.

The chain employs TRBV15 and TRBJ2-7, with 11 bases identical to TRBD1. Germline CDR1 LNHNV, CDR2 YYDKDF (reference sequence). V shed 0 bases, J shed 6 bases, and the junction held 7 bases outside the gene matches. The CDR3 is made up of 16 amino acids. The CDR3: CATSRDTDRGLCEQYF. CDR3 sequence (DNA): TGTGCCACCAGCAGAGATACGGACAGGGGGCTTTGCGAGCAGTACTTC.

This sequence joins TRBV11-2 and TRBJ1-5, with 7 nucleotides matching TRBD1. The ends lost 3 bases at V and 1 base at J; junction bases unmatched: 3. Per the germline V gene, CDR1 is SGHAT and CDR2 is FQNNGV. The CDR3 is 15 amino acids. Here the CDR3 DNA reads TGTGCCAGCAGCTTCGGGACAGTGAGCAATCAGCCCCAGCATTTT. Encoded protein: CASSFGTVSNQPQHF.

The chain links TRBV9 to TRBJ2-7, with TRBD2 identical over 8 bases. CDR1 and CDR2 (germline): SGDLS, YYNGEE. Unmatched junction bases numbered 9, after V lost 5 bases and J lost 2 bases. CDR3 size: 15 residues. CDR3 residues: CASRRLARKPYEQYF. CDR3 DNA sequence: TGTGCCAGCAGACGACTAGCGCGTAAACCCTACGAGCAGTACTTC.